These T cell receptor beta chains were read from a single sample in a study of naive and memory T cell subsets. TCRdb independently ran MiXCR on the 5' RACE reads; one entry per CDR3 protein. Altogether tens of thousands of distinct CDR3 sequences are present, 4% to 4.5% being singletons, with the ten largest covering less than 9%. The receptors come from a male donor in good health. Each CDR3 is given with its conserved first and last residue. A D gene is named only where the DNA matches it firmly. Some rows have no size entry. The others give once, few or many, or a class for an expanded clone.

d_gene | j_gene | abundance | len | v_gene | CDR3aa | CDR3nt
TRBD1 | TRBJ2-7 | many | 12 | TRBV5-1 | CASSADRAEEYF | TGCGCCAGCAGCGCGGACAGGGCCGAGGAGTACTTC
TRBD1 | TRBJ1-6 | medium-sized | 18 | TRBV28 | CASSLRPGQGTYNSPLHF | TGTGCCAGCAGTCTAAGGCCGGGACAGGGGACGTATAATTCACCCCTCCACTTT
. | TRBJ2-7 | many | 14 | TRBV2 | CASTPRAAIYEQYF | TGTGCCAGCACACCTCGGGCAGCTATCTACGAGCAGTACTTC
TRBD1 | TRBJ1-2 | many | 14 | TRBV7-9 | CASSLEDREEGYTF | TGTGCCAGCAGCTTAGAGGACAGGGAGGAAGGCTACACCTTC
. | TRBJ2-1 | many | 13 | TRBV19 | CASTEDGDNEQFF | TGTGCCAGTACCGAAGACGGAGACAATGAGCAGTTCTTC
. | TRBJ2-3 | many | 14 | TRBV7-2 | CASSLLAFTDTQYF | TGTGCCAGCAGCTTACTGGCTTTCACAGATACGCAGTATTTT
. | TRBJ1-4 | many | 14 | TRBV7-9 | CATQQATTNEKLFF | TGTGCCACACAACAGGCGACAACTAATGAAAAACTGTTTTTT
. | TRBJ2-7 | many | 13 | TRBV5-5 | CASSQDIPYEQYF | TGTGCCAGCAGCCAGGACATCCCCTACGAGCAGTACTTC
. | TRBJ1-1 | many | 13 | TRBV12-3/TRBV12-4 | CASSLRGGTEAFF | TGTGCCAGCAGTTTAAGGGGGGGGACTGAAGCTTTCTTT
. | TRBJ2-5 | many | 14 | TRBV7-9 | CASSGGRSQETQYF | TGTGCCAGCAGCGGGGGCCGCTCGCAAGAGACCCAGTACTTC
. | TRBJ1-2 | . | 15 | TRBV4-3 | CASSQERGGGYGYTF | TGCGCCAGCAGCCAAGAACGGGGAGGGGGCTATGGCTACACCTTC
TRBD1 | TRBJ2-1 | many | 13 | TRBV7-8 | CASSPGGSYEQFF | TGTGCCAGCAGCCCAGGGGGCAGCTATGAGCAGTTCTTC
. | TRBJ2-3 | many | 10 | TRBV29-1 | CSVVTDTQYF | TGCAGCGTTGTCACAGATACGCAGTATTTT
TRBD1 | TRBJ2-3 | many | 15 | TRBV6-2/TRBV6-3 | CASSKGTGSTDTQYF | TGTGCCAGCAGCAAAGGGACAGGGAGCACAGATACGCAGTATTTT
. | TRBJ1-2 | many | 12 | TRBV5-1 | CASSAGGYGYTF | TGCGCCAGCAGCGCAGGAGGCTATGGCTACACCTTC
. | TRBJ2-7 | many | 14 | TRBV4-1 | CASSQGGSPYEQYF | TGCGCCAGCAGCCAAGGCGGATCCCCCTACGAGCAGTACTTC
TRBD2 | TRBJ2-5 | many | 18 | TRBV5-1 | CASSFGLAGYMYQETQYF | TGCGCCAGCAGCTTCGGGCTAGCGGGGTACATGTACCAAGAGACCCAGTACTTC
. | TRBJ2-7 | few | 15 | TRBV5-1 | CASSFGAGETYEQYF | TGCGCCAGCAGCTTCGGGGCAGGGGAAACCTACGAGCAGTACTTC
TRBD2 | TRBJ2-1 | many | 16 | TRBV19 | CASSPNAGLEVHEQFF | TGTGCCAGTAGTCCAAATGCGGGACTAGAGGTTCATGAGCAGTTCTTC
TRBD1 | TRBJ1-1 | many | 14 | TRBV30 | CAWSLRGHRAEAFF | TGTGCCTGGAGTCTCAGGGGGCATCGAGCTGAAGCTTTCTTT
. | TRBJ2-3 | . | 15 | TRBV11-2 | CASSLWPLSTDTQYF | TGTGCCAGCAGCTTATGGCCGCTGAGCACAGATACGCAGTATTTT
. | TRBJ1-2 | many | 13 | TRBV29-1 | CSVRTESNYGYTF | TGCAGCGTCCGGACGGAATCTAACTATGGCTACACCTTC
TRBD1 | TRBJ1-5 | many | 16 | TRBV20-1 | CSAREGTGTLNQPQHF | TGCAGTGCTAGAGAGGGGACAGGGACTCTCAATCAGCCCCAGCATTTT
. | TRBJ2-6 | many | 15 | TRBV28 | CASSRASSGANVLTF | TGTGCCAGCAGCCGTGCTTCCTCTGGGGCCAACGTCCTGACTTTC
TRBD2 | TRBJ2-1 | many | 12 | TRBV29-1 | CAGGGSYNEQFF | TGCGCCGGGGGGGGCTCCTACAATGAGCAGTTCTTC
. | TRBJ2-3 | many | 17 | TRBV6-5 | CASSYHRQVRGTDTQYF | TGTGCCAGCAGTTACCATCGACAGGTTCGGGGCACAGATACGCAGTATTTT